These 22 T cell receptor beta chains share one sample of origin, sequenced in a study of tumor and adjacent non-tumor tissue in lung cancer. The library came from three nested PCR rounds adapted from ARM-PCR protocols. A single record per CDR3 protein comes from TCRdb applying MiXCR to the multiplex PCR reads. The sample yields 80,000 to 100,000 distinct CDR3 sequences, more than 80% seen once. This sample's RNA came from whole unsorted tissue. Distant lung tissue was collected more than 3 cm away from the tumor edge. Sequenced input: distant non-tumor lung tissue. These receptors were obtained from a man between 60 and 75 years old with small cell lung cancer.

Remarks on this clonotype: The CDR3 ends on some other residue instead of the conserved phenylalanine or tryptophan, so this is likely a read error. Because the CDR3's place on the DNA is in doubt, the DNA is left out and the CDR3 is given as listed by TCRdb. This chain connects TRBV10-3 to TRBJ2-1; the table names TRBD1, a call not compared with the DNA. A total of 16 residues make up the CDR3, ends included. Germline lookup yields CDR1 ENHRY and CDR2 SYGVKD. CDR3 sequence reads: CAINEHSGTGFNERFL.

This clonotype has a single count. One junction end does not reproduce the germline sequence, and a read error may be involved. V and J are TRBV4-2 and TRBJ2-3, with 9 bases matching TRBD2. From germline, CDR1 is LGHNA and CDR2 YNFKEQ. The CDR3 spans 16 residues. The CDR3 loop reads CASSLRTSVNADTQYF. CDR3 sequence (DNA): TGTGCCAGCAGCCTTCGGACTAGCGTGAACGCAGATACGCAATATTTT.

This sequence joins TRBV5-1 and TRBJ1-4, with TRBD1 identical over 10 bases. With V trimmed by 3 bases and J by 8 bases, 4 bases remained unmatched. The CDR3 loop spans 14 amino acids. Germline CDR1 SGHRS, CDR2 YFSETQ. CDR3 loop: CASSSWDRGEKLFF. The CDR3 DNA sequence: TGCGCCAGCAGCTCTTGGGACAGGGGAGAAAAACTGTTTTTT.

The count of this clonotype is one. At one of its ends the junction is not consistent with the germline gene, which may arise from a read error. V is TRBV30 and J is TRBJ2-7, with no clear D. CDR3 length equals 12 residues. Germline CDR1 GTSNPN, CDR2 SVGIG (reference sequence). The CDR3 sequence is CAWSPVGYEQHF. The CDR3 DNA reads TGTGCCTGGAGTCCTGTGGGGTACGAGCAGCACTTC.

In its sample, this clonotype was seen many times. This chain connects TRBV20-1 to TRBJ1-1, with D unclear. Deletions cut 3 bases from V and 1 base from J, with 9 bases between. Germline CDR1 is DFQATT and CDR2 is SNEGSKA (reference sequence). CDR3 length equals 13 residues. CDR3 DNA: TGCAGTGCTAGTTGGACGGAGAACACTGAAGCTTTCTTT. Protein sequence: CSASWTENTEAFF.

As concerns this clonotype: One junction end does not reproduce the germline sequence, and a read error may be involved. The J gene is TRBJ2-5, the V gene TRBV5-1, with 10 nucleotides matching TRBD1. The CDR3 is 13 residues long. Germline lookup yields CDR1 SGHRS and CDR2 YFSETQ. CDR3 bases: TGCGCCAGCAGTTGGACAGGGGGAGAGACCAAGTACTTC. Protein sequence: CASSWTGGETKYF. The full variable domain, with the rest looked up from reference TRBV5-1 and TRBJ2-5, is KAGVTQTPRYLIKTRGQQVTLSCSPISGHRSVSWYQQTPGQGLQFLFEYFSETQRNKGNFPGRFSGRQFSNSRSEMNVSTLELGDSALYLCASSWTGGETKYFGPGTRLLVL.

On this clonotype: One junction end disagrees with the germline gene, perhaps due to a read error. The genes are TRBV6-5 and TRBJ2-3; D unclear. CDR1 and CDR2 (germline): MNHEY, SVGAGI. The CDR3 sequence is 13 residues long. CDR3 DNA: TGTGTCAGCACCCTTAGCTTAACAGATACACAGTATTTT. Protein sequence: CVSTLSLTDTQYF.

The chain links TRBV14 to TRBJ2-3; weak D call: TRBD2 (5 bases). The CDR3 loop spans 17 amino acids. Germline V gene sequence: CDR1 SGHDN, CDR2 FVKESK. Between the trimmed V and J ends, which lost 0 bases and 3 bases, there was a span of 16 bases. The chain's CDR3 is CASSQDRGCRRTDTQYF. The CDR3 region has the DNA TGTGCCAGCAGCCAAGATCGCGGCTGCCGGAGGACAGATACGCAGTATTTT.

This clonotype was observed once. A clone one base away is much larger, so this may be a read error. This chain connects TRBV20-1 to TRBJ2-3; 10 positions agree with TRBD2. Trimming removed 7 bases from V and 2 bases from J; junction bases left unmatched: 3. Germline loops: CDR1 DFQATT, CDR2 SNEGSKA (reference sequence). CDR3 length: 13 amino acids. Here the CDR3 reads CSDLAGATDTQYF. DNA of the CDR3: TGCAGTGACCTAGCGGGAGCCACAGATACGCAGTATTTT.

This clonotype was observed once. Without the conserved terminal phenylalanine or tryptophan, this CDR3 likely stems from a read error. The DNA is left out, because the CDR3 cannot be placed on it with certainty; the CDR3 is given as TCRdb lists it. CDR3 amino acids: CASSEDHGMPAGELLS. The chain combines TRBV6-1 with TRBJ2-2. 16 amino acids form the CDR3, both terminal residues included. CDR1 MNHNS and CDR2 SASEGT come from the germline V gene.

On this clonotype itself: One end of the junction is discordant with germline, which a read error may explain. The chain has TRBV12-3 or TRBV12-4 and TRBJ1-2, with D perhaps matching TRBD1 (5 bases). The CDR3 totals 13 residues. CDR3 residues: CVSSSTGGYSYTF. CDR3 bases: TGTGTCAGCAGCTCCACAGGAGGCTATAGCTACACCTTC.

The rearrangement links TRBV20-1 to TRBJ2-5, with D maybe TRBD2 (6 bases). V was clipped by 2 bases and J by 2 bases, with 18 bases between them. Germline CDR1 reads DFQATT; CDR2 reads SNEGSKA (reference sequence). CDR3 length: 16 amino acids. DNA of the CDR3: TGCAGTGCTAGATCTGTGGGGGGTAGAGGTCAAGAGACCCAGTACTTC. Translation: CSARSVGGRGQETQYF.

With respect to this clonotype: The conserved closing phenylalanine or tryptophan is absent in this CDR3, likely reflecting a read error. The chain links TRBV6-5 to TRBJ2-7; TRBD2 might be the D (5 bases). The germline V gene has CDR1 MNHEY and CDR2 SVGAGI. This CDR3 contains 17 residues. Between the trimmed V and J ends, which lost 6 bases and 1 base, there was a span of 22 bases. The CDR3, as DNA: TGTGCCAGCAGCCGGATGCCACCACAAGGCGGGTCCTACGAGCAGTACTTA. Protein sequence: CASSRMPPQGGSYEQYL.

Of note for this clonotype: It is likely a read error, because the conserved phenylalanine at the end of the CDR3 is missing. Written as DNA, the CDR3 is TGTGCCAGCAGCTTGATCGGAGGGTACAATGAGCAGTTCCTC. Translating gives CASSLIGGYNEQFL. The rearrangement joins TRBV11-3 to TRBJ2-1; D may be TRBD2 (6 bases). V was trimmed by 3 bases and J by 4 bases, leaving 10 bases between them. The germline CDR1 and CDR2 sequences are SGHNT and YENEEA. The CDR3 has 14 residues.

A remark on this clonotype: As the CDR3 is not closed by the conserved phenylalanine or tryptophan, this likely results from a read error. This chain joins TRBV6-2 or TRBV6-3 and TRBJ1-1, with a possible D match to TRBD1 (6 bases). The V gene's germline CDR1 is MNHEY and CDR2 SVGEGT. CDR3 length: 13 amino acids. Trimming took 7 bases from V and 4 from J, leaving 13 bases between them. The CDR3 DNA sequence: TGTGCCAGCAAACTGGACAGCTTCACTGAAGCTTTCTAT. This encodes CASKLDSFTEAFY.

The chain couples TRBV6-1 to TRBJ1-5; D call uncertain. The germline V gene encodes CDR1 MNHNS and CDR2 SASEGT. The CDR3 contains 17 residues. V lost 3 bases and J 7 bases, leaving 22 bases between the germline ends. The CDR3 DNA sequence: TGTGCCAGCAGTGATGCGGTCGGACTGGGGTCCAAACAGCCCCAGCATTTT. This sequence encodes CASSDAVGLGSKQPQHF.

A note on this clonotype: A junction boundary mismatches the germline segment, possibly from a read error. The genes are TRBV7-9 and TRBJ2-5; 10 nucleotides agree with TRBD2. CDR1 SEHNR and CDR2 FQNEAQ come from the germline V gene (reference sequence). The CDR3 loop spans 17 amino acids. DNA of the CDR3: TGTACCAGCAGCCCGGGACTAGCGTTTGGTGTAAAAGAGACCCAGTGCTTC. Encoded protein: CTSSPGLAFGVKETQCF.

Of note for this clonotype: Because the CDR3's place on the DNA is in doubt, the DNA is left out and the CDR3 is given as listed by TCRdb. This chain uses TRBV6-5 with TRBJ1-2. The CDR3 is 16 amino acids long, termini counted. Looked up from germline, CDR1 is MNHEY and CDR2 is SVGAGI. CDR3: CASSYSVGVGNYDYTF.

As regards this clonotype: It is likely a read error, because the conserved phenylalanine at the end of the CDR3 is missing. The V and J genes are TRBV13 and TRBJ2-1; 7 bases match TRBD2. Matching the DNA end better, TRBJ2-7 makes the J call doubtful. This CDR3 is 16 amino acids long. Germline CDR1 and CDR2: PRHDT and FYEKMQ (reference sequence). CDR3: CASSLGTSSRYNEQYL. CDR3 DNA sequence: TGTGCCAGCAGCTTAGGGACTAGCTCTCGATACAATGAGCAGTACCTC.

This chain connects TRBV29-1 to TRBJ2-7; D ambiguous. The germline CDR1 and CDR2 sequences are SQVTM and ANQGSEA. The CDR3 is made up of 13 amino acids. V was shortened by 0 bases and J by 7 bases, with 13 bases between the two germline ends. The DNA of the CDR3 is TGCAGCGTTGAAGATCTTGGGTGGCCTGAGCAGTACTTC. It encodes CSVEDLGWPEQYF.

Regarding this clonotype: As the CDR3 is not closed by the conserved phenylalanine or tryptophan, this likely results from a read error. CDR3 loop: CVSTQDLRANTGGLFI. DNA of the CDR3: TGTGTCAGCACCCAAGATCTGAGGGCCAACACCGGGGGGCTGTTTATT. The chain combines TRBV4-2 with TRBJ2-2; TRBD2 might be the D (6 bases). CDR1 LGHNA and CDR2 YNFKEQ come from the germline V gene. This CDR3 spans 16 amino acids.

A word on this clonotype: At one boundary the junction diverges from the germline segment, which might be a read error. This sequence joins TRBV12-3 or TRBV12-4 and TRBJ2-3; the match to TRBD2 covers 9 bases. The CDR3 runs 14 residues. CDR3 amino acids: CVSSRSGSTDTQYF. DNA of the CDR3: TGTGTCAGCAGTCGTAGCGGGAGCACTGATACGCAGTATTTT.